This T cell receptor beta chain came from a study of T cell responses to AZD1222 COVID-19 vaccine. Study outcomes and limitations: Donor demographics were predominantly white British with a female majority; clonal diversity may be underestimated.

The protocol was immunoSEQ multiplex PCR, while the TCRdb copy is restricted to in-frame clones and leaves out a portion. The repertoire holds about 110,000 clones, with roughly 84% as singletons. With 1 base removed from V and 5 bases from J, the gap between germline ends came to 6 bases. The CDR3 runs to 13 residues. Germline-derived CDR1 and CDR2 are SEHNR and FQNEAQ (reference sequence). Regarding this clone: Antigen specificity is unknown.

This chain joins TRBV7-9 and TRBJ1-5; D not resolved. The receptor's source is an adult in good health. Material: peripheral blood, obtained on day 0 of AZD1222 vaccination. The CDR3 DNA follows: TGTGCCAGCAGCTTAGAGTCCGATCAGCCCCAGCATTTT. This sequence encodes CASSLESDQPQHF.